Only a few counts were recorded for the clone carrying this T cell receptor beta chain. Its matching antigen is unknown. The CDR3 loop spans 15 amino acids. V dropped 2 bases and J dropped 7 bases, with 14 bases sitting between them. Per germline, CDR1 SGHVS and CDR2 FNYEAQ. This specimen comes from a study of blood T cells in healthy people across ages. Study context: For every two T cells, template switching captured about one barcoded beta molecule.

Total RNA, at least 5.5 micrograms per sample, came from PBMCs. Study results and limitations: Fewer expanded clones and more diversity marked long-lived versus aged donors.

The authors ran a second PCR of about 6 to 11 cycles using a sample-barcoded 5' primer and a J-beta primer mix. Every single cDNA molecule received a tag from a template-switch adaptor with 12 random nucleotides. Using its own MiXCR run on the 5' RACE reads, TCRdb lists one record per CDR3 protein. Here the sample spans 600,000 to 800,000 distinct CDR3 sequences, under 25% being singletons. V gene TRBV7-6 combines with J gene TRBJ1-4, with D tentatively TRBD1 (6 bases). The sequenced material came from blood. This TCR came from a man between 70 and 80 years old in good health. The CDR3 spells CASSLTGGLSEKLFF. The CDR3 nucleotides read TGTGCCAGCAGCTTAACGGGGGGCTTAAGTGAAAAACTGTTTTTT.